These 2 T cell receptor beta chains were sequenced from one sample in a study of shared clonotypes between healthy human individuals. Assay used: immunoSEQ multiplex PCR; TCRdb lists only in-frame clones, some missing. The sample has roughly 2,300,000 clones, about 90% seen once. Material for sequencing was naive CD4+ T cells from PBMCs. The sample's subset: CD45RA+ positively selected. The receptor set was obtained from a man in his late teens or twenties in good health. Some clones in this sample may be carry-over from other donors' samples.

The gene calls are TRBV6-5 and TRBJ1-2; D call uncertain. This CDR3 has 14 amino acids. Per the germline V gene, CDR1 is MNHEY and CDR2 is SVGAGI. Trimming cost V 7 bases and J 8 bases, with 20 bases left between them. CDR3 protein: CASTENGQPRGYTF. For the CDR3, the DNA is TGTGCCAGCACCGAAAACGGGCAGCCTAGAGGCTACACCTTC.

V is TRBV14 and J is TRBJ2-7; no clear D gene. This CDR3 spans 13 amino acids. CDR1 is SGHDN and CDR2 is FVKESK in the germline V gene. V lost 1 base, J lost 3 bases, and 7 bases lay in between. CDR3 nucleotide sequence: TGTGCCAGCAGCCAAGTTAGTCTCTACGAGCAGTACTTC. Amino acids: CASSQVSLYEQYF.